The subject of this entry is one T cell receptor (beta chain). V lost 0 bases and J lost 0, with 6 bases in between. The V gene's germline CDR1 is SGHTA and CDR2 FQGNSA. There are 16 residues in the CDR3. This sample stems from a study of blood T cell repertoires in COVID-19. Study-level information: Material from acute and convalescent COVID-19 was sourced from the United States, Italy and Spain. T cells, B-cell-depleted T cells, or PBMCs provided the cDNA or gDNA that served as material.

Methods used by the authors: From reference gene primer amplification, estimates of nucleated cell counts were derived. Here immunoSEQ multiplex PCR was the method, and the copy in TCRdb shows in-frame clones only, minus some. V and J calls and clone size are those listed in that table; D and trimming were worked out from the DNA. The table has roughly 180,000 clones, roughly 81% seen once. The rearrangement joins TRBV7-2 to TRBJ2-6; D uncertain. The receptor was isolated from a man aged 40-55 years who had recovered from COVID-19. Source material: peripheral blood. Written as DNA, the CDR3 is TGTGCCAGCAGCTTAGCAATCCACTCTGGGGCCAACGTCCTGACTTTC. Translating it yields CASSLAIHSGANVLTF.